Listed here is a single T cell receptor (beta chain). Its cognate antigen is unknown. This sample is part of a study of Graves' ophthalmopathy and Graves' hyperthyroidism. RNA transcripts served as template for amplifying TCR beta CDR3 sequences. Second-round multiplex PCR came after first-round RT-PCR with HTBI primers. TCRdb independently ran MiXCR on the multiplex PCR reads; one entry per CDR3 protein. The repertoire includes about 740,000 distinct CDR3 sequences, 35% to 50% of them detected once, and roughly 46% sits in the top ten. Findings and limits, study-wide: A majority of expanded thyroid clonotypes exceeding 0.001 frequency were likewise present in blood. As the model predicted ophthalmopathy progression, it achieved a sensitivity of around 70% and a specificity of around 76%.

Ophthalmopathy donors showed moderate-to-severe activity, CAS ≥3, NOSPECS ≥4 and a duration under 3 months. PBMCs stemmed from around 10 ml of fresh peripheral blood. This TCR derives from an adult man with Graves' ophthalmopathy. The sequencing sample was made of peripheral blood.

DNA for the CDR3: TGTGCCAGCAGTTTAGAAGGAGCAACCTTCTCTGGAAACACCATATATTTT. Amino acids: CASSLEGATFSGNTIYF. The rearrangement joins TRBV12-3 or TRBV12-4 to TRBJ1-3, with no clear D. The CDR3 has 17 amino acids. Trimming removed 1 base at V and 0 bases at J, with 13 bases between.